A selection of T cell receptor beta chains follows, all from one sample in a study of prognosis after radiotherapy for stage I lung cancer. TCRdb independently ran MiXCR on the multiplex PCR reads; one entry per CDR3 protein. The sample holds more than 30,000 distinct CDR3 sequences, around two fifths seen once. The sequences come from PBMCs, collected before or after stereotactic body radiation therapy (not recorded which). The receptors stem from a donor aged 50 or older with non-small cell lung cancer. Both conserved end residues are part of each CDR3. Fields, in order: J gene, V gene, D gene, clone size, CDR3 protein, CDR3 DNA. D genes are given only for firm matches. Clone size is not always given. Where it is, it says once, few, many or a class for expanded clones.

TRBJ2-7	TRBV6-4	NA	NA	CASSMGGYEHYF	TGTGCCAGCAGCATGGGTGGCTACGAGCATTACTTC
TRBJ2-1	TRBV6-1	NA	NA	CASSEEEGSVNEQFF	TGTGCCAGCAGTGAAGAAGAGGGGAGTGTAAATGAGCAGTTCTTC
TRBJ1-6	TRBV30	NA	many	CAWTQRGLYYNSPLHF	TGTGCCTGGACCCAGAGGGGTTTGTACTATAATTCACCCCTCCACTTT
TRBJ2-2	TRBV6-1	NA	NA	CASRGSPNTGELFF	TGTGCCAGCAGGGGGAGCCCGAACACCGGGGAGCTGTTTTTT
TRBJ2-3	TRBV6-4	NA	NA	CASMGPQPQYF	TGTGCCAGCATGGGGCCTCAGCCCCAGTATTTT
TRBJ2-5	TRBV11-1	NA	many	CASSPRGRYQETQYF	TGTGCCAGCAGCCCCAGGGGCAGGTACCAAGAGACCCAGTACTTC
TRBJ1-2	TRBV6-1	NA	NA	CASRRNFNYGYTF	TGTGCCAGCAGACGGAATTTTAACTATGGCTACACCTTC
TRBJ1-1	TRBV6-1	NA	NA	CASGQGPNTEAFF	TGTGCCAGCGGTCAAGGCCCAAACACTGAAGCTTTCTTT
TRBJ2-3	TRBV3-1	NA	many	CASSQTIGAADTQYF	TGTGCCAGCAGCCAAACCATAGGGGCGGCAGATACGCAGTATTTT
TRBJ2-1	TRBV27	NA	NA	CSSSFNRHSEQFF	TGTTCCAGCAGTTTTAACAGGCATTCTGAGCAGTTCTTC
TRBJ2-7	TRBV20-1	TRBD2	NA	CSARGTSGSGGNYEQYF	TGCAGTGCTAGGGGGACTAGCGGGAGCGGCGGTAACTACGAGCAGTACTTC
TRBJ1-1	TRBV6-1	TRBD1	medium-sized	CASITDRRNTEAFF	TGTGCCAGTATAACGGACAGGCGGAACACTGAAGCTTTCTTT
TRBJ2-1	TRBV7-2	TRBD2	many	CASSSRLAGGGYNEQFF	TGTGCCAGCAGCTCCAGACTAGCGGGAGGGGGTTACAATGAGCAGTTCTTC
TRBJ2-4	TRBV3-1	NA	many	CASSPGAGPKNIQYF	TGTGCCAGCAGCCCAGGGGCGGGCCCCAAAAACATTCAGTACTTC
TRBJ1-2	TRBV11-2	NA	many	CASSFSFGANYGYTF	TGTGCCAGCAGCTTTTCCTTTGGGGCGAACTATGGCTACACCTTC
TRBJ2-2	TRBV7-8	NA	medium-sized	CASSRIGGAGELFF	TGTGCCAGCAGCCGTATAGGAGGGGCCGGGGAGCTGTTTTTT
TRBJ2-5	TRBV7-8	NA	many	CASSFTLQETQYF	TGTGCCAGCAGCTTCACCCTCCAAGAGACCCAGTACTTC
TRBJ1-2	TRBV5-4	TRBD1	few	CASSFDRGDGYTF	TGTGCCAGCAGCTTTGACAGGGGTGACGGCTACACCTTC
TRBJ1-2	TRBV6-2/TRBV6-3	NA	NA	CASIYSNKAGYTF	TGTGCCAGCATTTACTCTAATAAGGCTGGCTACACCTTC
TRBJ2-5	TRBV4-1	NA	many	CASSPIPGGETQYF	TGCGCCAGCAGCCCTATACCGGGTGGAGAGACCCAGTACTTC
TRBJ1-5	TRBV7-9	NA	many	CASSSLTVNQPQHF	TGTGCCAGCAGCTCTCTGACAGTCAATCAGCCCCAGCATTTT
TRBJ1-2	TRBV19	TRBD1	NA	CASSTQDRDYGYTF	TGTGCCAGTAGTACTCAGGACAGGGACTATGGCTACACCTTC
TRBJ2-5	TRBV7-2	NA	NA	CASSPRRASEIQYF	TGTGCCAGCAGCCCCCGGAGGGCTTCTGAGATCCAGTACTTC
TRBJ1-2	TRBV19	NA	once	CASSARSYGYTF	TGTGCCAGTAGTGCCCGGAGCTATGGCTACACCTTC
TRBJ1-1	TRBV11-3	NA	NA	CASQGEAFF	TGTGCCAGCCAGGGTGAAGCTTTCTTT
TRBJ1-1	TRBV20-1	TRBD1	NA	CSARESTGGSLDTEALF	TGCAGTGCTAGAGAGAGCACAGGGGGCTCGTTGGACACTGAAGCTCTCTTT
TRBJ1-2	TRBV10-3	NA	many	CAISRDAIYGYTF	TGTGCCATCAGCCGGGACGCAATCTATGGCTACACCTTC
TRBJ2-7	TRBV5-6	TRBD1	many	CASSMTGGNYEQYF	TGTGCCAGCAGCATGACAGGGGGAAACTACGAGCAGTACTTC
TRBJ1-1	TRBV16	NA	NA	CASTHDTEAFF	TGTGCCAGCACCCATGACACTGAAGCTTTCTTT
TRBJ2-7	TRBV20-1	TRBD1	many	CSAMWDRGYSYEQYF	TGCAGTGCTATGTGGGACAGAGGGTACTCCTACGAGCAGTACTTC
TRBJ1-5	TRBV2	NA	many	CASSSLNQPQHF	TGTGCCAGCAGTAGTCTCAATCAGCCCCAGCATTTT
TRBJ2-2	TRBV28	NA	many	CASSFLGKNTGELFF	TGTGCCAGCAGTTTTCTGGGCAAGAACACCGGGGAGCTGTTTTTT
TRBJ2-1	TRBV29-1	NA	few	CSVEVPGRLAYNEQFF	TGCAGCGTTGAAGTCCCCGGTCGGCTAGCCTACAATGAGCAGTTCTTC
TRBJ2-7	TRBV6-2/TRBV6-3	TRBD1	NA	CASSYLGGPYEQYF	TGTGCCAGCAGTTACTTAGGGGGCCCCTACGAGCAGTACTTC
TRBJ2-1	TRBV27	NA	once	CASSTQGYDQFF	TGCGCCAGCAGTACACAGGGATATGATCAGTTCTTC
TRBJ2-5	TRBV6-1	NA	many	CASTSPLDRSLGGETQYF	TGTGCCAGCACCTCACCTCTTGACAGGTCCCTAGGCGGGGAGACCCAGTACTTC
TRBJ2-1	TRBV6-9	NA	NA	CASSSLAWGLSLLNEQFF	TGTGCCAGCAGTTCGCTAGCTTGGGGCCTCTCGCTGCTAAATGAGCAGTTCTTC
TRBJ2-2	TRBV6-1	NA	NA	CASTQGMSELFF	TGTGCCAGCACCCAAGGGATGTCAGAGCTGTTTTTT
TRBJ1-2	TRBV7-9	NA	NA	CASSLGHYGYTF	TGTGCCAGCAGCTTAGGCCACTATGGCTACACCTTC
TRBJ1-6	TRBV28	TRBD1	few	CASTRQGASYNSPLHF	TGTGCCAGCACAAGGCAGGGGGCCTCCTATAATTCACCCCTCCACTTT